The 7 T cell receptor beta chains listed next were all sequenced from one sample in a study of cytomegalovirus exposure and HLA in healthy donors (dated by TCRdb to between 2016 and 2019). The library relied on the immunoSEQ multiplex PCR assay. A mixture of 60 forward primers for TCR Vbeta segments and 13 reverse primers for TCR Jbeta segments was used in the multiplex PCR. TCRdb limited this immuneACCESS table to in-frame rearrangements with V and J called. A share of clones is missing; checked studies link under half to unresolved V genes, and the rest is unexplained. The sample table contains about 130,000 clones; only one count was recorded for over 75% of them. The ten largest clones take up more than 1.5% of the sample. The specimen sequenced was PBMCs. The receptors were gathered from a boy aged 5-17 years in good health and CMV-seronegative.

This chain uses TRBV15 with TRBJ2-7; perhaps TRBD2 as D (6 bases). Per the germline V gene, CDR1 is LNHNV and CDR2 is YYDKDF (reference sequence). This CDR3 contains 17 residues. Trimming took off 1 base at V and 4 bases at J, with 20 bases between the two ends. The CDR3 sequence is CATSRAMGGDKVYEQYF. The CDR3 coding sequence is TGTGCCACCAGCAGAGCTATGGGAGGAGACAAAGTTTACGAGCAGTACTTC.

The CDR3 region has the DNA TGCGCCAGCAGCTTGTCTTTAGCAGGGACAAATACGCAGTATTTT. It translates to CASSLSLAGTNTQYF. V gene TRBV5-1 combines with J gene TRBJ2-3, with D maybe TRBD1 (6 bases). In germline, CDR1 is SGHRS, CDR2 YFSETQ. This CDR3 has 15 amino acids. Trimming left V 1 base short and J 7 bases short, with 16 bases between.

The rearrangement joins TRBV18 to TRBJ2-5, with TRBD2 matching 7 bases. V shed 2 bases and J 4 bases; nucleotides not matched to a gene: 4. The CDR3 covers 14 residues. CDR1 is KGHSH and CDR2 is LQKENI in the germline V gene. CDR3 amino acids: CASSPSGALETQYF. The CDR3 nucleotides read TGTGCCAGCTCACCAAGCGGGGCACTAGAGACCCAGTACTTC.

CDR3 region: CASSRAEGNGYTF. CDR3 in DNA: TGCGCCAGCAGCCGGGCCGAGGGAAATGGCTACACCTTC. This chain joins TRBV4-1 and TRBJ1-2, with D hard to call. V lost 4 bases and J 6 bases, leaving 12 bases between the germline ends. Germline V gives CDR1 MGHRA, CDR2 YSYEKL. CDR3 length equals 13 residues.

Points on this clone: Different DNA sequences within this sample yield the same CDR3. In nucleotides, the CDR3 is TGTGCCAGCAGCTCCGGACAGGGGGATTATGGCTACACCTTC. Translated, it gives CASSSGQGDYGYTF. The chain couples TRBV7-2 to TRBJ1-2; 10 positions match TRBD1. The CDR3 has 14 residues. J was trimmed by 5 bases and V by 4 bases; bases with no gene match: 4. CDR1 and CDR2 from the germline V gene are SGHTA and FQGNSA. The variable domain in full, with the rest retrieved from reference TRBV7-2 and TRBJ1-2, is GAGVSQSPSNKVTEKGKDVELRCDPISGHTALYWYRQSLGQGLEFLIYFQGNSAPDKSGLPSDRFSAERTGGSVSTLTIQRTQQEDSAVYLCASSSGQGDYGYTFGSGTRLTVV.

The J gene is TRBJ2-7, the V gene TRBV7-2; 14 bases agree with TRBD2. This CDR3 has 15 amino acids. J lost 4 bases, V lost 5 bases, and 4 bases had no gene match. CDR1 SGHTA and CDR2 FQGNSA come from the germline V gene. In DNA, the CDR3 is TGTGCCAGCAGCCAGGGACTAGCGGGAGTTTACGAGCAGTACTTC. This gives the protein CASSQGLAGVYEQYF.

This clone was observed a single time. This chain connects TRBV5-4 to TRBJ2-1, with TRBD1 identical over 8 bases. V lost 4 bases to trimming and J lost 6 bases; unmatched junction nucleotides: 9. Germline CDR1 and CDR2: SGHNT and YYREEE (reference sequence). CDR3 length: 15 amino acids. This CDR3 reads CASSPDREVGNEQFF. The CDR3 DNA follows: TGTGCCAGCAGCCCGGACAGGGAAGTTGGCAATGAGCAGTTCTTC.